These 18 T cell receptor beta chains share one sample of origin, sequenced in a study of CD8+ T cells in alopecia areata. Sample treatment: oral pan-JAK inhibitor, 5-10 mg twice daily. Once RNA had been extracted, it was reverse transcribed into cDNA to act as the sequencing template. TCRdb's copy holds only in-frame clones and misses some; the assay was immunoSEQ multiplex PCR. Seen here are 180,000 or so clones, 55% to 70% observed once, and the top ten hold under 7%. This sample comprised CD4+ T cells sorted from blood, obtained at week 24, from a patient treated with tofacitinib. These receptors were collected from a human donor with alopecia areata.

The chain has TRBV27 and TRBJ1-2; no firm D call. The V end was cut by 4 bases, the J end by 7 bases, with 10 bases between. The CDR3 loop spans 12 amino acids. The germline V gene has CDR1 MNHEY and CDR2 SMNVEV (reference sequence). The DNA for the CDR3 is TGTGCCAGCAGTTCCCAGGAGGGTGGCTACACCTTC. This codes for CASSSQEGGYTF.

The chain couples TRBV5-1 to TRBJ1-3; D not resolved. This CDR3 region has 11 residues. Germline CDR1 reads SGHRS; CDR2 reads YFSETQ. V gave up 5 bases and J gave up 4 bases, with 4 bases separating them. CDR3 loop: CASRGGNTIYF. DNA of the CDR3: TGCGCCAGCAGAGGGGGAAACACCATATATTTT.

This chain connects TRBV5-1 to TRBJ2-3; 15 bases fit TRBD2. This CDR3 has 18 residues. J gave up 0 bases and V 1 base, and 3 bases lay outside the gene matches. The germline V gene has CDR1 SGHRS and CDR2 YFSETQ. DNA of the CDR3: TGCGCCAGCAGCTTGAACGGACTAGCGGGAGGGAGCACAGATACGCAGTATTTT. Protein: CASSLNGLAGGSTDTQYF.

This clone appeared a few times. This chain connects TRBV5-1 to TRBJ2-7; D possibly corresponds to TRBD2 (6 bases). Trimming pared 4 bases from V and 5 bases from J, leaving 13 bases between. The CDR3 covers 13 residues. CDR1 SGHRS and CDR2 YFSETQ come from the germline V gene. This chain's CDR3 is CASSAVGRHEQYF. In nucleotides, the CDR3 is TGCGCCAGCAGCGCCGTGGGGAGGCACGAGCAGTACTTC.

The chain recombines TRBV2 with TRBJ2-3; D may be TRBD1 or TRBD2 (6 bases each). V gave up 5 bases and J gave up 4 bases, with 16 bases separating them. Germline CDR1 and CDR2: SNHLY and FYNNEI. There are 15 residues in the CDR3. For the CDR3, the DNA is TGTGCCAGCAGTCCCGACTCGGGGGCCGCAGATACGCAGTATTTT. Its protein product is CASSPDSGAADTQYF.

The chain employs TRBV28 and TRBJ2-7, with TRBD1 matching 8 bases. The CDR3 is 14 residues long. Germline V lookup: CDR1 MDHEN, CDR2 SYDVKM. V lost 7 bases to trimming and J lost 2 bases; unmatched junction nucleotides: 7. CDR3 bases: TGTGCCAGCACTGCTCCGGGACAGGCCTACGAGCAGTACTTC. This translates into CASTAPGQAYEQYF. The full variable domain, completed using reference TRBV28 and TRBJ2-7, is DVKVTQSSRYLVKRTGEKVFLECVQDMDHENMFWYRQDPGLGLRLIYFSYDVKMKEKGDIPEGYSVSREKKERFSLILESASTNQTSMYLCASTAPGQAYEQYFGPGTRLTVT.

The rearrangement joins TRBV21-1 to TRBJ1-5; the D call TRBD1 from the table was never checked on the DNA. TRBV21-1 has pseudogene status. The length of the CDR3 is 18 residues. The CDR3 bases are TGTGCCAGCAGCCCCGGACAGGGAAGAGTGAGTGGCAATCAGCCCCAGCATTTT. Residues: CASSPGQGRVSGNQPQHF.

V usage is TRBV6-5 and J usage is TRBJ2-3; D is unresolved. Trimming stripped 7 bases from V and 0 bases from J, with 14 bases between. Germline V lookup: CDR1 MNHEY, CDR2 SVGAGI. CDR3 length: 15 amino acids. The CDR3 nucleotides read TGTGCCAGCAAACTCGGCGGAACTAGCACAGATACGCAGTATTTT. This gives the protein CASKLGGTSTDTQYF.

This clone was seen only once. The chain links TRBV6-1 to TRBJ2-2, with D possibly matching TRBD2 (6 bases). Between the trimmed V and J ends, which lost 2 bases and 1 base, there was a span of 8 bases. Germline CDR1 is MNHNS and CDR2 is SASEGT. The CDR3 has 15 residues. CDR3 DNA: TGTGCCAGCAGTGAACCCGGGAGGAACACCGGGGAGCTGTTTTTT. This sequence encodes CASSEPGRNTGELFF.

V and J are TRBV15 and TRBJ2-5, with 8 positions matching TRBD2. Unmatched junction bases numbered 7, after V lost 0 bases and J lost 4 bases. The CDR3 spans 16 residues. Germline CDR1 reads LNHNV; CDR2 reads YYDKDF (reference sequence). DNA for the CDR3: TGTGCCACCAGCAGAGATTGGGCGGGAGGTTCAGAGACCCAGTACTTC. This sequence encodes CATSRDWAGGSETQYF.

J is TRBJ1-2 and V is TRBV14; D may be TRBD1 (5 bases). Trimming removed 0 bases from V and 3 bases from J, with 5 bases in between. CDR3 length: 13 amino acids. The V gene's germline CDR1 is SGHDN and CDR2 FVKESK. CDR3 nucleotides: TGTGCCAGCAGCCAAGAACAGGACTATGGCTACACCTTC. Amino acids: CASSQEQDYGYTF.

The genes are TRBV29-1 and TRBJ1-1, with D possibly being TRBD1 (5 bases). Germline lookup yields CDR1 SQVTM and CDR2 ANQGSEA. The length of the CDR3 is 12 residues. V lost 7 bases and J 0 bases, leaving 9 bases between the germline ends. The CDR3 reads CSGVTVNTEAFF. CDR3 DNA sequence: TGCAGCGGAGTGACAGTGAACACTGAAGCTTTCTTT. The variable domain in full, completed from reference TRBV29-1 and TRBJ1-1, reads SAVISQKPSRDICQRGTSLTIQCQVDSQVTMMFWYRQQPGQSLTLIATANQGSEATYESGFVIDKFPISRPNLTFSTLTVSNMSPEDSSIYLCSGVTVNTEAFFGQGTRLTVV.

The chain is built from TRBV12-5 and TRBJ1-2; perhaps TRBD1 as D (5 bases). This CDR3 has 13 amino acids. Deletions cut 7 bases from V and 4 bases from J, with 13 bases between. Per the germline V gene, CDR1 is LGHNT and CDR2 is FRNRAP. The CDR3 coding sequence is TGTGCTAGTGCCCCTAACAGGAGCTATGGCTACACCTTC. Its protein product is CASAPNRSYGYTF.

The table lists this clone with a few counts. The V gene is TRBV18, the J gene TRBJ2-1, with 9 nucleotides matching TRBD2. J was trimmed by 4 bases and V by 4 bases; bases with no gene match: 5. Per the germline V gene, CDR1 is KGHSH and CDR2 is LQKENI. CDR3 size: 15 residues. CDR3: CASSLAGGLYNEQFF. For the CDR3, the DNA is TGTGCCAGCTCACTCGCGGGGGGGCTTTACAATGAGCAGTTCTTC.

The gene calls are TRBV30 and TRBJ1-5, with a tentative D call TRBD1 (6 bases). The V and J ends lost 0 bases and 6 bases respectively, with 9 bases between them. The germline gives CDR1 GTSNPN, CDR2 SVGIG (reference sequence). The CDR3 length is 13 residues. The CDR3 loop is CAWSVTGSQPQHF. The CDR3 region has the DNA TGTGCCTGGAGTGTTACAGGGAGTCAGCCCCAGCATTTT.

The chain couples TRBV10-3 to TRBJ2-7, with D possibly being TRBD2 (6 bases). The CDR3 runs 15 residues. Trimming took 11 bases from V and 4 from J, leaving 24 bases between them. Per the germline V gene, CDR1 is ENHRY and CDR2 is SYGVKD. The CDR3 here is CASRAGGDGSYEQYF. CDR3 nucleotide sequence: TGTGCCTCGCGAGCAGGAGGGGACGGGTCATACGAGCAGTACTTC.

CDR3 nucleotide sequence: TGCGCCAGCAGCTTGATGCCCTCTGGGGCCAACGTCCTGACTTTC. It yields the protein CASSLMPSGANVLTF. The V call is TRBV5-1, the J call TRBJ2-6; D is ambiguous. Germline V gene sequence: CDR1 SGHRS, CDR2 YFSETQ. CDR3 length: 15 amino acids. The V end lost 1 base, the J end lost 0 bases, and 5 bases lay between the germline ends.

Turning to this clone: This CDR3 is also generated by other DNA sequences in the sample. V usage is TRBV20-1 and J usage is TRBJ2-7; D ambiguous. The germline V gene encodes CDR1 DFQATT and CDR2 SNEGSKA (reference sequence). The CDR3 is made up of 11 amino acids. Trimming left V 3 bases short and J 6 bases short, with 9 bases between. The chain's CDR3 is CSASLDSEQYF. The CDR3 region has the DNA TGCAGTGCTAGTCTAGATTCCGAGCAGTACTTC.